This TCR beta chain came from a study of shared clonotypes between healthy human individuals. Study results and caveats: The donor pool, a small one, limited the genetic and exposure-history diversity represented. Exclusively blood specimens were collected; tissue repertoires likely differ. Among donors, sharing of clonotypes was expected to be affected by sequencing depth.

The germline V and J ends were trimmed by 7 bases and 1 base, with 10 bases remaining between them. Germline V gives CDR1 MDHEN, CDR2 SYDVKM. The length of the CDR3 is 13 residues. The donors were all Caucasian adults (living in Nashville, Tennessee). This clone has a single count. As yet, its antigen is unknown. Only in-frame clones appear in the TCRdb table, and some are missing; sequencing was by immunoSEQ multiplex PCR. The sample holds about a million clones; 75% are singletons and the top ten take roughly 1.5%. The sample comprised memory CD4+ T cells sorted from blood. The sample's subset: CD45RA-negative fraction. The TCR comes from a man between 18 and 35 years old in good health. V gene TRBV28 combines with J gene TRBJ1-1; D gene unclear. The CDR3 loop is CASINSPNTEAFF. In DNA, the CDR3 is TGTGCCAGCATTAACAGTCCGAACACTGAAGCTTTCTTT.